In its sample, the clone carrying this TCR beta chain was seen a few times. MiXCR, run by TCRdb on the 5' RACE reads, gives a single entry per CDR3 protein. The sample lists about 190,000 distinct CDR3 sequences; 27% were seen once. The CDR3 loop spans 12 amino acids. Germline loops: CDR1 DFQATT, CDR2 SNEGSKA (reference sequence). V shed 6 bases and J 4 bases; nucleotides not matched to a gene: 5. This sample is drawn from a study of T-cell memory formation after mild COVID-19. The specimen sequenced was PBMCs or a T cell subset sorted from them (not recorded which). The chain employs TRBV20-1 and TRBJ1-2, with 7 positions matching TRBD1. This clonotype was sampled from an adult woman who had mild COVID-19 (a few samples of this study predate the infection). Cell type and time point are not known. The CDR3 DNA sequence: TGCAGTGCCAACGACAGGGTCTATGGCTACACCTTC. It translates to CSANDRVYGYTF.